This T cell receptor (beta chain) was identified during a study of cytomegalovirus exposure and HLA in healthy donors. Turning to the study itself: In an earlier analysis, 95 million to 140 million unique TCR beta sequences were found from 150 million to 200 million T cells.

Notes on the study in general: Presence/absence analyses supposed approximately even sequencing depth among donors.

At the time of sampling, donors were nominally healthy, though unrecorded immune exposures were likely. Primers: 60 Vbeta forward and 13 Jbeta reverse. Only in-frame clones appear in the TCRdb table, and some are missing; sequencing was by immunoSEQ multiplex PCR. The sample includes 75,000 to 100,000 clones, around 81% seen only once; the top ten take 0.57%. Deletions cut 4 bases from V and 3 bases from J, with 9 bases between. This CDR3 contains 12 residues. Germline V gene data show CDR1 as SQVTM and CDR2 as ANQGSEA. This clone appeared a few times. Its target is unknown. This chain joins TRBV29-1 and TRBJ1-1; D not resolved. Sequenced input: PBMCs. This TCR came from a man aged 30 to 39 in good health and CMV-seronegative. CDR3 sequence reads: CSVVQEHTEAFF. DNA of the CDR3: TGCAGCGTTGTCCAAGAGCACACTGAAGCTTTCTTT.